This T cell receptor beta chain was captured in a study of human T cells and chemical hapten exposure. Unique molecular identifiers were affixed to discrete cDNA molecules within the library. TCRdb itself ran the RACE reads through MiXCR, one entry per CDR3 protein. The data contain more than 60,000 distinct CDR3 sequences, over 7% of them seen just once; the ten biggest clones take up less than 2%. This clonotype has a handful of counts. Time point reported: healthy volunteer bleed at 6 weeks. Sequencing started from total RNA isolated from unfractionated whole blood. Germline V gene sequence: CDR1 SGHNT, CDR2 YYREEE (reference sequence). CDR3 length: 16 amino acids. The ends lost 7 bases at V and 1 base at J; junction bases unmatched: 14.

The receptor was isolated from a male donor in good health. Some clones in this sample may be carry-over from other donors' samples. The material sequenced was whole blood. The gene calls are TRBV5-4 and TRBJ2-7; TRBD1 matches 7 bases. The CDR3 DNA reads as TGTGCCAGCGCAATCGCACCGGGACAGCCTTCCTACGAGCAGTACTTC. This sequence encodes CASAIAPGQPSYEQYF.